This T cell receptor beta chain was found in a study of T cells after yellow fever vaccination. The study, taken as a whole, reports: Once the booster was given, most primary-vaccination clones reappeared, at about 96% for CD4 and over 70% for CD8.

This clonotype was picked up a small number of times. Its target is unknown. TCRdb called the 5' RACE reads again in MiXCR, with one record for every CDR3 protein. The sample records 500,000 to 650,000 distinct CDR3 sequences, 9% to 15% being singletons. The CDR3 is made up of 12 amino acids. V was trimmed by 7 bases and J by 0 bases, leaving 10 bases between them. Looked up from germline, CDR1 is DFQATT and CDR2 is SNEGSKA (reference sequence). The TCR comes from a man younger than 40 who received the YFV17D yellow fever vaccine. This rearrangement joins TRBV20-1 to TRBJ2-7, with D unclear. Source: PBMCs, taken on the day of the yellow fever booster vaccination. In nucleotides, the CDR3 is TGCAGTGTCCGCCAGAGCTCCTACGAGCAGTACTTC. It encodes CSVRQSSYEQYF.